The 19 T cell receptor beta chains below were found in one sample sequenced in a study of control samples from healthy donors and cancer patients. The method was immunoSEQ multiplex PCR; TCRdb's version includes in-frame clones alone and lacks a portion of them. Counted here are some 71,000 clones, about 90% occurring once; the ten biggest clones make up around 2%. The sequencing input was PBMCs. The source of these receptors is a woman in her fifties or sixties with head and neck cancer.

This clone has only one observation. This chain joins TRBV6-5 and TRBJ1-3, with D maybe TRBD1 (5 bases). The ends were cut back, 2 bases at V and 0 bases at J, with 8 bases in the middle. Germline loops: CDR1 MNHEY, CDR2 SVGAGI. The CDR3 is 15 residues long. The CDR3 coding sequence is TGTGCCAGCAGTTACAGGGGCTTCTCTGGAAACACCATATATTTT. It is translated as CASSYRGFSGNTIYF.

This chain links TRBV19 with TRBJ2-2; 9 bases fit TRBD1. Germline V gene lookup returns CDR1 LNHDA and CDR2 SQIVND (reference sequence). V was pared by 6 bases and J by 6 bases, with 5 bases of the junction left unmatched. The CDR3 contains 14 residues. CDR3 DNA: TGTGCCAGTAGGACGACAGGGGGTGCCGGGGAGCTGTTTTTT. It yields the protein CASRTTGGAGELFF.

This clone was recorded once. The chain recombines TRBV6-5 with TRBJ2-1; D is undetermined. Per the germline V gene, CDR1 is MNHEY and CDR2 is SVGAGI. The CDR3 has 11 residues. The V and J ends lost 3 bases and 8 bases respectively, with 5 bases between them. The CDR3 DNA is TGTGCCAGCAGTTATAGGGATGAGCAGTTCTTC. Amino acids: CASSYRDEQFF.

This clone has a single count. The rearrangement joins TRBV10-3 to TRBJ1-1; the D gene is possibly TRBD1 (5 bases). Deletions cut 7 bases from V and 0 bases from J, with 9 bases between. Germline CDR1 is ENHRY and CDR2 is SYGVKD. CDR3 length: 13 amino acids. The CDR3 DNA sequence: TGTGCCATCACTGCAGGGCTGAACACTGAAGCTTTCTTT. This encodes CAITAGLNTEAFF.

The V call is TRBV7-2, the J call TRBJ2-1, with D perhaps TRBD2 (6 bases). Trimming left V 1 base short and J 9 bases short, with 13 bases between. Germline V CDR1 and CDR2: SGHTA, FQGNSA. The CDR3 extends over 14 amino acids. In DNA form, the CDR3 reads TGTGCCAGCAGCTTAGGGGGGACTTCTTCTGAGCAGTTCTTC. It encodes CASSLGGTSSEQFF.

V usage is TRBV6-2 or TRBV6-3 and J usage is TRBJ2-7; no firm D call. V gave up 5 bases and J gave up 7 bases, with 9 bases separating them. The CDR3 loop spans 11 amino acids. The V gene's germline CDR1 is MNHEY and CDR2 SVGEGT. Written as DNA, the CDR3 is TGTGCCAGCAGTCAAATTAGGGAGCAGTACTTC. It specifies CASSQIREQYF.

The V call is TRBV6-1, the J call TRBJ2-7; D is unresolved. Germline V gene sequence: CDR1 MNHNS, CDR2 SASEGT. V was pared by 0 bases and J by 0 bases, with 15 bases between. This CDR3 region has 17 residues. The CDR3 here is CASSEAMRTVVSYEQYF. The CDR3 DNA reads TGTGCCAGCAGTGAAGCGATGCGGACGGTAGTCTCCTACGAGCAGTACTTC.

The chain recombines TRBV5-1 with TRBJ1-1, with 7 bases matching TRBD1. The CDR3 consists of 14 residues. Losses at the gene ends were 3 bases for V and 1 base for J; bases not matched to a gene: 3. CDR1 is SGHRS and CDR2 is YFSETQ in the germline V gene. CDR3: CASSWGTANTEAFF. CDR3 DNA: TGCGCCAGCAGCTGGGGGACAGCGAACACTGAAGCTTTCTTT.

This clone has a handful of counts. This chain connects TRBV11-2 to TRBJ2-5; unclear D gene. From germline, CDR1 is SGHAT and CDR2 FQNNGV. Trimming left V 3 bases short and J 5 bases short, with 10 bases between. CDR3 length: 13 amino acids. The CDR3: CASSLGFSETQYF. CDR3 nucleotides: TGTGCCAGCAGCTTGGGATTCTCGGAGACCCAGTACTTC.

The V gene is TRBV19, the J gene TRBJ1-5; 8 bases align to TRBD1. This CDR3 has 16 residues. The J segment lost 6 bases and the V segment lost 3 bases, leaving 10 bases of the junction unmatched. Per germline, CDR1 LNHDA and CDR2 SQIVND (reference sequence). The CDR3 is CASSMTGDGRSQPQHF. For the CDR3, the DNA is TGTGCCAGTAGTATGACAGGGGACGGAAGGAGTCAGCCCCAGCATTTT.

CDR3 protein: CASSLRQNTEAFF. Written as DNA, the CDR3 is TGTGCCAGCAGTTTACGACAGAACACTGAAGCTTTCTTT. The chain employs TRBV12-3 or TRBV12-4 and TRBJ1-1, with no clear D. V dropped 2 bases and J dropped 1 base, with 5 bases sitting between them. CDR3 length: 13 residues.

This chain links TRBV9 with TRBJ2-3; 9 bases map to TRBD2. The CDR3 is 15 residues long. Germline lookup yields CDR1 SGDLS and CDR2 YYNGEE. V shed 4 bases, J shed 6 bases, and the junction held 9 bases outside the gene matches. In DNA form, the CDR3 reads TGTGCCAGCAGCCCTCGCGCAGCGGGGGGCGATACGCAGTATTTT. Translated: CASSPRAAGGDTQYF.

V gene TRBV5-6 combines with J gene TRBJ1-2; 10 nucleotides agree with TRBD1. Trimming at V came to 4 bases and at J to 4 bases, leaving 7 bases not matched to a gene. This CDR3 spans 15 amino acids. Germline loops: CDR1 SGHDT, CDR2 YYEEEE. The CDR3 DNA sequence: TGTGCCAGCAGCCCGGGGACAGGGGCTTTCTATGGCTACACCTTC. It is translated as CASSPGTGAFYGYTF.

The genes are TRBV5-1 and TRBJ2-6, with 8 bases that match TRBD1. The CDR3 is 19 residues long. Germline V gene data show CDR1 as SGHRS and CDR2 as YFSETQ. Losses at the gene ends were 0 bases for V and 0 bases for J; bases not matched to a gene: 8. Here the CDR3 reads CASSLGRGQASSGANVLTF. The CDR3 DNA is TGCGCCAGCAGCTTGGGAAGGGGACAGGCCAGCTCTGGGGCCAACGTCCTGACTTTC.

The rearrangement links TRBV2 to TRBJ2-5; weak D call: TRBD1 (5 bases). Trimming removed 0 bases at V and 4 bases at J, with 9 bases between. This CDR3 is built from 14 residues. CDR1 and CDR2 from the germline V gene are SNHLY and FYNNEI. CDR3 in DNA: TGTGCCAGCAGTGAAGCGTCAGGGCCAGAGACCCAGTACTTC. This gives the protein CASSEASGPETQYF.

Only a few counts were recorded for this clone. CDR3 coding DNA: TGTGCCAGCAGCCCCGGGACAACCTACAATGAGCAGTTCTTC. Its protein is CASSPGTTYNEQFF. J is TRBJ2-1 and V is TRBV5-4; D is perhaps TRBD1 (6 bases). Per the germline V gene, CDR1 is SGHNT and CDR2 is YYREEE (reference sequence). The CDR3 extends over 14 amino acids. Trimming stripped 4 bases from V and 2 bases from J, with 10 bases between.

The chain carries TRBV18 and TRBJ2-2; D possibly corresponds to TRBD1 (5 bases). V dropped 3 bases and J dropped 5 bases, with 16 bases sitting between them. Per the germline V gene, CDR1 is KGHSH and CDR2 is LQKENI. CDR3 length: 16 amino acids. In DNA, the CDR3 is TGTGCCAGCTCACCGGCAGGGCCAAGGGTGACCGGGGAGCTGTTTTTT. Amino acids: CASSPAGPRVTGELFF. Full variable domain (rest looked up from reference TRBV18 and TRBJ2-2): NAGVMQNPRHLVRRRGQEARLRCSPMKGHSHVYWYRQLPEEGLKFMVYLQKENIIDESGMPKERFSAEFPKEGPSILRIQQVVRGDSAAYFCASSPAGPRVTGELFFGEGSRLTVL.

The V call is TRBV5-1, the J call TRBJ2-5; TRBD1 matches at 10 bases. CDR3 length: 14 residues. CDR1 SGHRS and CDR2 YFSETQ come from the germline V gene. Trimming took 0 bases from V and 9 from J; bases not matched to a gene: 5. CDR3 DNA sequence: TGCGCCAGCAGCTTGGAGGGACAGGGGCCGGCCCAGTACTTC. Translated, it gives CASSLEGQGPAQYF.

The chain combines TRBV10-2 with TRBJ1-5; D not resolved. The germline V gene encodes CDR1 WSHSY and CDR2 SAAADI. This CDR3 has 12 residues. The germline V and J ends were trimmed by 3 bases and 2 bases, with 2 bases remaining between them. The CDR3: CASSDGNQPQHF. The CDR3 region has the DNA TGCGCCAGCAGTGACGGCAATCAGCCCCAGCATTTT.